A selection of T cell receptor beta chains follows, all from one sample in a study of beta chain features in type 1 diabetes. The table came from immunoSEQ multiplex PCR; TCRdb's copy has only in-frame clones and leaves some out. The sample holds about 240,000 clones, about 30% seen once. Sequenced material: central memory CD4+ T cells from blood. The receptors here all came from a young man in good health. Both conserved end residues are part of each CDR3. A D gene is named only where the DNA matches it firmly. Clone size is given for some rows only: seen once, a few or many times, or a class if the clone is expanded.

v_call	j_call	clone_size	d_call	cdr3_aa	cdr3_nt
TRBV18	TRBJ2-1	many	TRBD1	CASSPPGTGGSEQFF	TGTGCCAGCTCACCTCCCGGGACAGGGGGCAGTGAGCAGTTCTTC
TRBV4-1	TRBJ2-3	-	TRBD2	CASSQDAPGGSPDTQYF	TGCGCCAGCAGCCAAGATGCTCCGGGCGGGAGTCCAGATACGCAGTATTTT
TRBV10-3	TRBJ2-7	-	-	CAIRRGDEQYF	TGTGCCATCAGAAGAGGCGACGAGCAGTACTTC
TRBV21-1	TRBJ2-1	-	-	CASSKTGRESSNEQFF	TGTGCCAGCAGCAAAACGGGGCGGGAGTCTAGTAATGAGCAGTTCTTC
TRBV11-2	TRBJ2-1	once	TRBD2	CASSPGGVAGNNEQFF	TGTGCCAGCAGCCCCGGAGGCGTAGCGGGAAACAATGAGCAGTTCTTC
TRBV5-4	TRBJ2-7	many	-	CASSDPVLGNEQYF	TGTGCCAGCAGCGATCCCGTGCTGGGGAACGAGCAGTACTTC
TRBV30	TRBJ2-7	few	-	CAWSVGQIEQYF	TGTGCCTGGAGTGTAGGACAGATAGAGCAGTACTTC
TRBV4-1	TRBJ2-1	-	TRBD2	CASSQGGLAVGFGNEQFF	TGCGCCAGCAGCCAAGGGGGACTAGCAGTCGGCTTCGGCAATGAGCAGTTCTTC
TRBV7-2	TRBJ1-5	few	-	CASSKTRVQPQHF	TGTGCCAGCAGCAAAACCAGGGTTCAGCCCCAGCATTTT
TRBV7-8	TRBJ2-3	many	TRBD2	CASSLRQSGGTSTDTQYF	TGTGCCAGCAGCTTAAGACAGAGCGGGGGGACTAGCACAGATACGCAGTATTTT
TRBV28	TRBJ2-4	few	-	CASSLSGGRLAKNIQYF	TGTGCCAGCAGTTTATCCGGTGGGCGTCTCGCCAAAAACATTCAGTACTTC
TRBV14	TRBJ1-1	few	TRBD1	CASSLWTGLNTEAFF	TGTGCCAGCAGCCTATGGACAGGGCTGAACACTGAAGCTTTCTTT
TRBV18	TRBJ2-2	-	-	CASSPDTGELFF	TGTGCCAGCTCACCGGACACCGGGGAGCTGTTTTTT
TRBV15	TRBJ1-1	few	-	CATSRGTAALNTEAFF	TGTGCCACCAGCAGAGGGACGGCCGCACTGAACACTGAAGCTTTCTTT
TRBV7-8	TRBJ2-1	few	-	CASSSDSREQFF	TGTGCCAGCAGCTCAGACAGCAGAGAGCAGTTCTTC
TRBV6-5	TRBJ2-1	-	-	CASSRVRMDEQFF	TGTGCCAGCAGCCGAGTTCGGATGGATGAGCAGTTCTTC
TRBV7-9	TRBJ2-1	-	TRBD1	CASSLAGTGVGEQFF	TGTGCCAGCAGCTTAGCGGGGACAGGGGTTGGTGAGCAGTTCTTC
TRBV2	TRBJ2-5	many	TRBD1	CASTINRGLRETQYF	TGTGCCAGCACTATCAACAGGGGGCTACGAGAGACCCAGTACTTC
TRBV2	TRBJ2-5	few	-	CASTDGYQETQYF	TGTGCCAGCACGGACGGGTACCAAGAGACCCAGTACTTC
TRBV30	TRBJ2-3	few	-	CAWSVRDTQYF	TGTGCCTGGAGTGTACGGGATACGCAGTATTTT
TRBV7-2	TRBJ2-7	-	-	CASSPSRRGGGYEQYF	TGTGCCAGCAGCCCATCCCGACGTGGGGGAGGCTACGAGCAGTACTTC
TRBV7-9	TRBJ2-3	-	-	CASSLVRSSTDTQYF	TGTGCCAGCAGCTTAGTACGATCGTCCACAGATACGCAGTATTTT
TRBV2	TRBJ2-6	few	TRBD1	CASSEFMGTGRSGANVLTF	TGTGCCAGCAGTGAATTTATGGGGACAGGCCGCTCTGGGGCCAACGTCCTGACTTTC
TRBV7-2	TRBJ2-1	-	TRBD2	CASSARLAGIYNEQFF	TGTGCCAGCAGCGCTCGACTAGCGGGCATCTACAATGAGCAGTTCTTC
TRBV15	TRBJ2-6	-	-	CATSRDSGRGANVLTF	TGTGCCACCAGCAGAGATTCCGGCCGGGGGGCCAACGTCCTGACTTTC
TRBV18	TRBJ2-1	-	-	CASSPPAGEVRDYEQFF	TGTGCCAGCTCACCACCGGCTGGGGAGGTTCGGGACTATGAGCAGTTCTTC
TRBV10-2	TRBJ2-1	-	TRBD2	CASSEWSGSSYNEQFF	TGCGCCAGCAGTGAATGGAGCGGGAGCTCCTACAATGAGCAGTTCTTC
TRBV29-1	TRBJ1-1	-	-	CSANVRTDTEACF	TGCAGCGCTAACGTCCGGACAGACACTGAAGCTTGCTTT
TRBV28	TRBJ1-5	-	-	CASKAPDQPQHF	TGTGCCAGCAAAGCTCCGGATCAGCCCCAGCATTTT
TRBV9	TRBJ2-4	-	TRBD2	CASSAGLAEMSLAKNIQYF	TGTGCCAGCAGCGCTGGACTAGCGGAAATGTCGCTAGCCAAAAACATTCAGTACTTC
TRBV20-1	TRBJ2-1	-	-	CSATGGGEQFF	TGCAGTGCTACGGGGGGCGGGGAGCAGTTCTTC
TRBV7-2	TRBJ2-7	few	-	CASRGRTYEQYF	TGTGCCAGCAGGGGGAGAACCTACGAGCAGTACTTC
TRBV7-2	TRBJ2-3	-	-	CASSLGGTSGETQYF	TGTGCCAGCAGCTTAGGAGGGACGTCCGGTGAGACGCAGTATTTT
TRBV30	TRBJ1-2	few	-	CAWNSQVYGYTF	TGTGCCTGGAACAGCCAGGTTTATGGCTACACCTTC
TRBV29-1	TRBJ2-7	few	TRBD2	CSVEALASGTYEQYF	TGCAGCGTTGAGGCGTTGGCTAGCGGGACCTACGAGCAGTACTTC
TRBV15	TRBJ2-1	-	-	CATSAGIYNEQFF	TGTGCCACCAGCGCCGGGATTTACAATGAGCAGTTCTTC
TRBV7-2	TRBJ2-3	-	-	CATGRTDTDTQYF	TGTGCCACCGGCCGGACGGACACAGATACGCAGTATTTT
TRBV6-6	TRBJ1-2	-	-	CASNGPRGYTF	TGTGCCAGCAATGGGCCCCGGGGCTACACCTTC
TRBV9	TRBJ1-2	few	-	CASSKETVPGSYGYTF	TGTGCCAGCAGCAAGGAGACGGTACCAGGATCCTATGGCTACACCTTC
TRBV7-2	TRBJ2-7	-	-	CASSLEGNHEQYF	TGTGCCAGCAGCTTAGAAGGTAACCACGAGCAGTACTTC
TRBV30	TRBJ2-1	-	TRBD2	CAWTTGLGRGEQFF	TGTGCCTGGACCACCGGACTAGGGCGGGGGGAGCAGTTCTTC
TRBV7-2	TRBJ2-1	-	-	CASSLSGALNEQFF	TGTGCCAGCAGCCTCAGCGGAGCGCTCAATGAGCAGTTCTTC
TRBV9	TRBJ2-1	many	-	CASSPRDRPYNEQFF	TGTGCCAGCAGCCCGCGAGATAGACCCTACAATGAGCAGTTCTTC
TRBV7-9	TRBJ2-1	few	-	CASSLAQHYNEQFF	TGTGCCAGCAGCTTAGCACAGCACTACAATGAGCAGTTCTTC
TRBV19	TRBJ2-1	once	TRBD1	CASSMTGYPYNEQFF	TGTGCCAGTAGTATGACAGGGTACCCCTACAATGAGCAGTTCTTC
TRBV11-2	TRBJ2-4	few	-	CASSLIRDRNIQYF	TGTGCCAGCAGCTTGATCCGAGACAGAAACATTCAGTACTTC
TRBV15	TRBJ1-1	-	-	CATSRDGTEAFF	TGTGCCACCAGCAGAGATGGGACTGAAGCTTTCTTT
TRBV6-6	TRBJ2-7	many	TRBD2	CASSDGLANSYEQYF	TGTGCCAGCAGTGACGGACTAGCGAACTCCTACGAGCAGTACTTC
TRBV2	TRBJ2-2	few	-	CASSALEANTGELFF	TGTGCCAGCAGTGCTCTTGAAGCGAACACCGGGGAGCTGTTTTTT